This TCR beta chain was sequenced in a study of shared clonotypes between healthy human individuals. The assay was immunoSEQ multiplex PCR, and TCRdb's table has in-frame clones only and misses some. The sample consists of about 580,000 clones, 98% of them appearing once. Germline V CDR1 and CDR2: MDHEN, SYDVKM. Trimming cost V 3 bases and J 0 bases, with 9 bases left between them. The CDR3 consists of 14 residues. As defined, naive CD8 cells were CD45RO-negative and positively selected for CCR7, with terminally differentiated effector memory CD45RA+ cells excluded. The chain links TRBV28 to TRBJ2-7; no reliable D call. The sequencing sample was made of naive CD8+ T cells sorted from blood. This receptor was obtained from a man aged 25 to 45 in good health. The CDR3 loop reads CASSFPESSYEQYF. The CDR3 DNA reads as TGTGCCAGCAGTTTTCCGGAGAGCTCCTACGAGCAGTACTTC.